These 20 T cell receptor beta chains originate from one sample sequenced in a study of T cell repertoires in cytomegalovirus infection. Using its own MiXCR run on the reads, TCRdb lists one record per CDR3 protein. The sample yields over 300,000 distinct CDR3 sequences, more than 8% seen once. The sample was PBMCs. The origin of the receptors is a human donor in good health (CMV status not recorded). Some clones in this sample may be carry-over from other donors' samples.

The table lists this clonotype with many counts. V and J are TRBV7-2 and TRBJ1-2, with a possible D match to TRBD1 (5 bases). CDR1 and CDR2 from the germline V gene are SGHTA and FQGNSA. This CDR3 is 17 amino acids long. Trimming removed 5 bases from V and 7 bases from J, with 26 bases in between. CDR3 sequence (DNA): TGTGCCAGCAGCCTAATAGGGAGACAGAACATGGATATTGGCTACACCTTC. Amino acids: CASSLIGRQNMDIGYTF.

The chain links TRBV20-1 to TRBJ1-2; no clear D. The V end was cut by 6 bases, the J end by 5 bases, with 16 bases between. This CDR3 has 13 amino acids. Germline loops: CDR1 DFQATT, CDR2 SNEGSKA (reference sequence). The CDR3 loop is CSARTSWSYGYTF. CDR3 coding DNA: TGCAGTGCCAGGACTTCCTGGTCATATGGCTACACCTTC.

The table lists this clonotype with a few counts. This chain's CDR3 is CASTIGPWGEAFF. In DNA form, the CDR3 reads TGTGCCAGCACGATCGGACCCTGGGGTGAAGCTTTCTTT. The V call is TRBV28, the J call TRBJ1-1; D gene ambiguous. Trimming took 7 bases from V and 7 from J, leaving 16 bases between them. Looked up from germline, CDR1 is MDHEN and CDR2 is SYDVKM. CDR3 length equals 13 residues.

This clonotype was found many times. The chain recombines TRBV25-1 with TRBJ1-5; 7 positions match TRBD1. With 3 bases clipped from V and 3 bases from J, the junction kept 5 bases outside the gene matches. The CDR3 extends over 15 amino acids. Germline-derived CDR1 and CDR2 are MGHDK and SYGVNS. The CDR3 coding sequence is TGTGCCAGCAGTGATCCGGGACAGCCCAATCAGCCCCAGCATTTT. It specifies CASSDPGQPNQPQHF.

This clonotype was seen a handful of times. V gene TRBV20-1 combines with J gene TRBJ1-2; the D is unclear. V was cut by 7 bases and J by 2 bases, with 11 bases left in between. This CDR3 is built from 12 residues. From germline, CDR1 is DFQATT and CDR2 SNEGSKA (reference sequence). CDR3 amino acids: CSVPDGNYGYTF. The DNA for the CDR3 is TGCAGTGTTCCTGACGGAAACTATGGCTACACCTTC.

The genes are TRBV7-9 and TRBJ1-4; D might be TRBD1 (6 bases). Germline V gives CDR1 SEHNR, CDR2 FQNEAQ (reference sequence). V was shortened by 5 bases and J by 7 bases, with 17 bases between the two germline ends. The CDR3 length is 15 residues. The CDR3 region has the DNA TGTGCCAGCAGCGCTACACAGGGATCGGGTGAAAAACTGTTTTTT. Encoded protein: CASSATQGSGEKLFF.

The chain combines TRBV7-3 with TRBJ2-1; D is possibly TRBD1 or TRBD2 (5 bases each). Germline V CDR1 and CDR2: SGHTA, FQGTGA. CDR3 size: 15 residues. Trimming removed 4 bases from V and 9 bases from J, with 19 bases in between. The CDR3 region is CASSSSGTPPGEQFF. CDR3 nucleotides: TGTGCCAGCAGCTCAAGTGGGACCCCTCCGGGTGAGCAGTTCTTC.

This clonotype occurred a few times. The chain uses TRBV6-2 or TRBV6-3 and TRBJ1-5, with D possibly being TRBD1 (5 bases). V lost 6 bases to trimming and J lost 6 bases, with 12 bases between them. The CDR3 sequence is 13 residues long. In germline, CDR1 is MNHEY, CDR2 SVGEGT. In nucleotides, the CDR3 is TGTGCCAGCAGGCGTGGACACTCTCAGCCCCAGCATTTT. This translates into CASRRGHSQPQHF.

CDR3 sequence: CSASNGLAKNIQYF. The DNA of the CDR3 is TGCAGTGCTAGTAATGGCCTAGCCAAAAACATTCAGTACTTC. V gene TRBV20-1 combines with J gene TRBJ2-4; the D is unclear. The CDR3 runs to 14 residues. Trimming stripped 3 bases from V and 0 bases from J, with 9 bases between. Germline lookup yields CDR1 DFQATT and CDR2 SNEGSKA (reference sequence).

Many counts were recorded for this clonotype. The CDR3 bases are TGTGCCAGCAGCTCGACAGGGGTTAGCAATCAGCCCCAGCATTTT. Its translation is CASSSTGVSNQPQHF. The chain carries TRBV7-2 and TRBJ1-5, with 8 bases aligning to TRBD1. This CDR3 has 15 residues. The V and J ends lost 4 bases and 0 bases, in that order; junction bases with no gene match: 2. Germline V gene sequence: CDR1 SGHTA, CDR2 FQGNSA.

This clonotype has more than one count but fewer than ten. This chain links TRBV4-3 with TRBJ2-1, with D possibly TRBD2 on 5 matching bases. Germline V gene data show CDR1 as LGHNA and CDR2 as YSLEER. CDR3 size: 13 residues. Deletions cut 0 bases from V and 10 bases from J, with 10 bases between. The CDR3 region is CASSQDGSGEQFF. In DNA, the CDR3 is TGCGCCAGCAGCCAAGATGGGTCGGGAGAGCAGTTCTTC.

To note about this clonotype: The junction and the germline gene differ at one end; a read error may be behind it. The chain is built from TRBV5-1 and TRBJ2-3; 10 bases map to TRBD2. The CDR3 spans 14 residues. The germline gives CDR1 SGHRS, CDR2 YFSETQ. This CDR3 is CASSFSFRPGLARF. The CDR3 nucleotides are TGCGCCAGCAGCTTTTCCTTCCGCCCGGGACTAGCGAGATTT.

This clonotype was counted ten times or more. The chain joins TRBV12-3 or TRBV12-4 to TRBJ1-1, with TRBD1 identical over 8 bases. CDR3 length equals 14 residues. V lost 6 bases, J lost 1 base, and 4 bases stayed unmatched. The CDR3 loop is CASRHGTGNTEAFF. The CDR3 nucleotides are TGTGCCAGCAGGCACGGGACAGGGAACACTGAAGCTTTCTTT.

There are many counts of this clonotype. As DNA, the CDR3 is TGCAGTGCTCCCTCACATAGAAATGAAAAACTGTTTTTT. This gives the protein CSAPSHRNEKLFF. The chain uses TRBV20-1 and TRBJ1-4; D unresolved. The CDR3 length is 13 residues. Germline CDR1 and CDR2: DFQATT and SNEGSKA (reference sequence). V was pared by 5 bases and J by 5 bases, with 12 bases between.

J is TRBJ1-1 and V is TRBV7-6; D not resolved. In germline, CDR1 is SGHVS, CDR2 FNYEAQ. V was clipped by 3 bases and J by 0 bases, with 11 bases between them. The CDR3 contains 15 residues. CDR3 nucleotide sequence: TGTGCCAGCAGCTTTCCAGACGCCATGAACACTGAAGCTTTCTTT. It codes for CASSFPDAMNTEAFF.

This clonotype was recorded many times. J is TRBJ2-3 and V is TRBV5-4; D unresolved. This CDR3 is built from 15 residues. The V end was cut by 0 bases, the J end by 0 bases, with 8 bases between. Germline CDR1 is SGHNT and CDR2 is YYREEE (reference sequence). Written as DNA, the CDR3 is TGTGCCAGCAGCTTGGGTAGTCATAGCACAGATACGCAGTATTTT. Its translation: CASSLGSHSTDTQYF.

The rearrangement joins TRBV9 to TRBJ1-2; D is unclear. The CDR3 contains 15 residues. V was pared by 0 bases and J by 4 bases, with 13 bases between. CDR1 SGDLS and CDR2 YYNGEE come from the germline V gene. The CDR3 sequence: CASSVDRTGIYGYTF. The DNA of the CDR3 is TGTGCCAGCAGCGTAGATCGAACGGGAATCTATGGCTACACCTTC.

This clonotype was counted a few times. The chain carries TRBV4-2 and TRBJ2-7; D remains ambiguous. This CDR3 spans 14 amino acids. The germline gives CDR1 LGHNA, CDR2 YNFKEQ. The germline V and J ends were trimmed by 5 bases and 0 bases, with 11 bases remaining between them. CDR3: CASSITESSYEQYF. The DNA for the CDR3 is TGTGCCAGCAGCATTACGGAGAGCTCCTACGAGCAGTACTTC.

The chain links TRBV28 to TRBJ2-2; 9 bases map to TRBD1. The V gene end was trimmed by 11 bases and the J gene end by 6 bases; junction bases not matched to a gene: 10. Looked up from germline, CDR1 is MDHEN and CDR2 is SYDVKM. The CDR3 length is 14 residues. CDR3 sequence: CAHIGTGSPGELFF. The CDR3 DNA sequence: TGTGCCCACATCGGGACAGGGAGCCCCGGGGAGCTGTTTTTT.

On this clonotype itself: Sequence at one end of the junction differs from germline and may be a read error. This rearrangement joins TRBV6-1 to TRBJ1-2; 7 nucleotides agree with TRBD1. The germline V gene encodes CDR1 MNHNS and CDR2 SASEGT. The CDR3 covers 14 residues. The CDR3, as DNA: TGTGCCAGCAGAGAACAGGGGCCTAACTATGGCTTCACCTTC. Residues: CASREQGPNYGFTF.